This T cell receptor (beta chain) was obtained from a study of graft-versus-host responses after intestinal transplantation. Whole-study context: Multivisceral, liver-intestinal, or isolated intestinal transplants were given to recipients. Study conclusions and caveats: The authors found GvH clones in recipient marrow, some appearing first in ileum or blood.

Between the trimmed V and J ends, which lost 7 bases and 6 bases, there was a span of 15 bases. The CDR3 runs 13 residues. Germline V lookup: CDR1 SNHLY, CDR2 FYNNEI. Libraries were prepared by immunoSEQ multiplex PCR; TCRdb keeps only in-frame clonotypes and omits some of them. The sample lists 50,000 to 75,000 clones; roughly nine tenths were seen once. As for this clone: The antigen is undetermined.

The input for sequencing was unstimulated CD8+ T cells sorted from spleen or lymph node cells, taken before transplant. The chain uses TRBV2 and TRBJ1-2; D might be TRBD1 (6 bases). This clonotype was sampled from a human donor who was the organ donor for an intestinal transplant. This CDR3 is CASMGRGYDGYTF. The CDR3 DNA sequence: TGTGCCAGCATGGGCAGGGGATACGATGGCTACACCTTC.